At least ten counts were recorded for the clone carrying this T cell receptor (beta chain). No antigen is known for it. CDR1 and CDR2 (germline): SEHNR, FQNEAQ (reference sequence). This CDR3 is 15 amino acids long. The V segment lost 5 bases and the J segment 5 bases; nucleotides outside the gene matches: 11. The data were taken from a study of T cell repertoires in cytomegalovirus infection. Study as a whole: From public TCR beta signatures came an indication of both CMV infection and matching HLA type. The study's findings and limits: HLA-C-restricted CMV-specific TCR beta clonotypes were dominant in the ex vivo response. Frequencies of public TCR beta families were cumulated, and this identified carriers of CMV plus the relevant HLA.

Via MiXCR, TCRdb re-called the reads, giving one row per CDR3 protein. The sample shows 230,000 or so distinct CDR3 sequences, 15% to 20% of them seen only once. The sample comprised CD8+ T cells from PBMCs. The source of this sequence is a human donor in good health (CMV status not recorded). Some clones in this sample may be carry-over from other donors' samples. The chain is built from TRBV7-9 and TRBJ1-1; 7 positions agree with TRBD1. CDR3 amino acids: CASSPPEGARTEAFF. The CDR3 DNA reads TGTGCCAGCAGCCCTCCGGAGGGGGCGAGGACTGAAGCTTTCTTT.